Included here is one T cell receptor beta chain sequence, with context. Its antigen is undetermined. The data originate from a study of shared clonotypes between healthy human individuals. V was trimmed by 2 bases and J by 6 bases, leaving 15 bases between them. Looked up from germline, CDR1 is PRHDT and CDR2 is FYEKMQ (reference sequence). CDR3 size: 15 residues. TCRdb keeps only in-frame clones here, not all; method: immunoSEQ multiplex PCR. In the table there are around 2,100,000 clones, less than 95% of which are singletons. Terminally differentiated effector memory CD45RA+ cells were excluded from the naive CD8 cells, which were CD45RO-negative and positively selected for CCR7. General observations from the study: The low donor count limited represented genetic and exposure-history diversity. A handful of donors showed sharing of about 5.5% of naive CD4 clonotypes. Non-shared clonotypes were found to have lower generation probabilities than the clonotypes that were shared by all four of the sorted-subset donors.

The chain combines TRBV13 with TRBJ2-3; D perhaps matches TRBD1 (5 bases). The receptor was isolated from a man aged 18 to 35 in good health. What was sequenced was naive CD8+ T cells sorted from blood. The CDR3 here is CASSLWAGIEDTQYF. CDR3 DNA: TGTGCCAGCAGCTTATGGGCAGGGATTGAGGATACGCAGTATTTT.